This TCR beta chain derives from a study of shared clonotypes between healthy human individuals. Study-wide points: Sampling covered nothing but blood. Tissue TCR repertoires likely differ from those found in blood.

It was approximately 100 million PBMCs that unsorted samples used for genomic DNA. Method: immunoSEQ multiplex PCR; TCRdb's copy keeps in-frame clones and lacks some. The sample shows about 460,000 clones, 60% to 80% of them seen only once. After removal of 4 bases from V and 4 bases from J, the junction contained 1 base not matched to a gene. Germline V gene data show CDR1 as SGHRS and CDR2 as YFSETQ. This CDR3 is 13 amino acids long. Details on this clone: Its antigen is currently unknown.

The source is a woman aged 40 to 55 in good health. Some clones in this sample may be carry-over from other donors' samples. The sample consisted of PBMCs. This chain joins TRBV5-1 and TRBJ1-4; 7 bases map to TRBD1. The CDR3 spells CASSRDSNEKLFF. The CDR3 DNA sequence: TGCGCCAGCAGCCGGGACAGTAATGAAAAACTGTTTTTT.